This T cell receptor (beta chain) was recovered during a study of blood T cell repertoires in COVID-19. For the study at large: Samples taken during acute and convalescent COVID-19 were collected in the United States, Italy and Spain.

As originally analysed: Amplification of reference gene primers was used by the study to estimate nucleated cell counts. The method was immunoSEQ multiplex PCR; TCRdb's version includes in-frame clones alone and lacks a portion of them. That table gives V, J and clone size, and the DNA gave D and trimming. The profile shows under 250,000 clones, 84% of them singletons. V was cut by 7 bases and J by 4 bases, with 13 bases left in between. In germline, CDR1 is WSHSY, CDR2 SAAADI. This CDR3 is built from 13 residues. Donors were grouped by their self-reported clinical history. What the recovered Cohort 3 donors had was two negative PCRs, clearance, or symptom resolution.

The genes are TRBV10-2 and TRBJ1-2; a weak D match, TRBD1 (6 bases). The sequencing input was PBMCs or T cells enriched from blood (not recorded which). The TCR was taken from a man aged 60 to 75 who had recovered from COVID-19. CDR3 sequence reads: CASKGEGTYGYTF. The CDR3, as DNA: TGCGCCAGCAAGGGGGAGGGGACCTATGGCTACACCTTC.